This T cell receptor beta chain derives from a study of PD-1 blockade in classical Hodgkin lymphoma. V was clipped by 0 bases and J by 7 bases; unmatched bases: 0. The V gene's germline CDR1 is MRHNA and CDR2 SNTAGT. This CDR3 has 13 residues. This sample's time point: newly diagnosed, previously untreated cHL patient sample. CD8+ T cells were isolated from thawed PBMCs by magnetic negative selection. Sequencing used immunoSEQ multiplex PCR; TCRdb keeps in-frame clones, though not all of them. The sample lists almost 9,500 clones; approximately 91% were seen once. This clonotype was sampled from a human donor with classical Hodgkin lymphoma. The chain has TRBV6-4 and TRBJ2-1, with 7 nucleotides matching TRBD1. The sequencing sample was made of CD8+ T cells from blood. DNA for the CDR3: TGTGCCAGCAGTGACTCGGACAGGAATGAGCAGTTCTTC. Translated, it gives CASSDSDRNEQFF.